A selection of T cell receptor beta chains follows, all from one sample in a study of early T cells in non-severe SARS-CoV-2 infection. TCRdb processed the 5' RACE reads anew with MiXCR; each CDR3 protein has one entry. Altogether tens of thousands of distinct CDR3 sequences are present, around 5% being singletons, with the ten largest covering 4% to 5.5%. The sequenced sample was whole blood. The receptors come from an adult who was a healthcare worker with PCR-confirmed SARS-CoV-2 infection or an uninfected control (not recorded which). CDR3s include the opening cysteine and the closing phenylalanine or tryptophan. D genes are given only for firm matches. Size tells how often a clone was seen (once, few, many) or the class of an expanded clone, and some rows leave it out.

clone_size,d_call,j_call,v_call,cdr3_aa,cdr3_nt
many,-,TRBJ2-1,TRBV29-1,CSVSQGRGNEQFF,TGCAGCGTTTCCCAGGGACGAGGCAATGAGCAGTTCTTC
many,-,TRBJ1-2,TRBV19,CASSPGWIANYGYTF,TGTGCCAGTAGTCCCGGTTGGATCGCTAACTATGGCTACACCTTC
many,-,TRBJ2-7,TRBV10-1,CASSNSYEQYF,TGCGCCAGCTCCAATTCCTACGAGCAGTACTTC
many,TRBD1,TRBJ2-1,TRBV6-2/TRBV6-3,CASSRGQGPLYNEQFF,TGTGCCAGCAGTCGAGGACAGGGCCCTTTGTACAATGAGCAGTTCTTC
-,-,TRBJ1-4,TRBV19,CASSMWDGPNEKLFF,TGTGCCAGTAGTATGTGGGACGGACCTAATGAAAAACTGTTTTTT
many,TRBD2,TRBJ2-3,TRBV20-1,CSARGSSGYGTDTQYF,TGCAGTGCTAGAGGGTCTAGCGGGTACGGCACAGATACGCAGTATTTT
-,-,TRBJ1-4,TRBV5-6,CASSPQETNEKLFF,TGTGCCAGCAGCCCCCAAGAGACCAATGAAAAACTGTTTTTT
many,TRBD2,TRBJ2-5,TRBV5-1,CASSGGLAGEGETQYF,TGCGCCAGCAGCGGGGGACTAGCGGGAGAAGGGGAGACCCAGTACTTC
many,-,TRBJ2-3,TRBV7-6,CASSLEGSTDTQYF,TGTGCCAGCAGCTTAGAGGGGAGCACAGATACGCAGTATTTT
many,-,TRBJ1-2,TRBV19,CASRWGQRGYTF,TGTGCCAGTCGATGGGGTCAGCGTGGCTACACCTTC
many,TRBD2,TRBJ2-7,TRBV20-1,CSARDSVPLAGAYEQYF,TGCAGTGCTAGAGACTCCGTCCCTCTAGCGGGGGCCTACGAGCAGTACTTC
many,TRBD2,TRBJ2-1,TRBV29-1,CSVLIWGGKVNNEQFF,TGCAGCGTATTAATCTGGGGGGGAAAGGTAAACAATGAGCAGTTCTTC
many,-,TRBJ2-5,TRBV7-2,CASSLQGRQETQYF,TGTGCCAGCAGCTTACAGGGGCGTCAAGAGACCCAGTACTTC
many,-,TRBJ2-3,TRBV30,CAWQTDTQYF,TGTGCCTGGCAGACAGATACGCAGTATTTT
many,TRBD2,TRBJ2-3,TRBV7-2,CASSFGTSGFTDTQYF,TGTGCCAGCAGCTTCGGGACTAGCGGGTTCACAGATACGCAGTATTTT
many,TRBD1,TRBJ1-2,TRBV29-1,CSVGTTGGVGYTF,TGCAGCGTCGGAACGACAGGGGGGGTAGGCTACACCTTC
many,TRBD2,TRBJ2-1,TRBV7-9,CASIYPAGGENEQFF,TGTGCCAGCATCTACCCTGCGGGAGGGGAGAATGAGCAGTTCTTC
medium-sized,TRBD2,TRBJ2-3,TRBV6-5,CASSLAGGPRDTQYF,TGTGCCAGCAGCCTAGCGGGAGGGCCTAGAGATACGCAGTATTTT
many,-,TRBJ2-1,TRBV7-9,CASSLDPTSYNEQFF,TGTGCCAGCAGCTTGGATCCGACCTCCTACAATGAGCAGTTCTTC
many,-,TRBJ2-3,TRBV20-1,CSASGLGLADTQYF,TGCAGTGCTAGTGGTCTGGGTTTAGCAGATACGCAGTATTTT
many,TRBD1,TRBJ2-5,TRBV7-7,CASSPRTGSNGETQYF,TGTGCCAGCAGCCCTCGGACAGGGTCAAACGGAGAGACCCAGTACTTC
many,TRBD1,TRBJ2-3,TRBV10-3,CAISPGQGRDTQYF,TGTGCCATCAGCCCGGGACAGGGGAGAGATACGCAGTATTTT
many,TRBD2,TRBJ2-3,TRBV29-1,CSGGLAGGTDTQYF,TGCAGCGGAGGACTAGCGGGAGGTACAGATACGCAGTATTTT
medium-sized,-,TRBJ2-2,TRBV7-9,CASSLGSYDTGELFF,TGTGCCAGCAGCTTGGGATCGTATGACACCGGGGAGCTGTTTTTT
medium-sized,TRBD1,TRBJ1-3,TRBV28,CASLPGQVGNTIYF,TGTGCCAGCTTACCGGGACAGGTCGGAAACACCATATATTTT
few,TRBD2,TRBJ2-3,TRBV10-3,CAIGTVGRVSTDTQYF,TGTGCCATCGGGACTGTCGGGAGGGTCAGCACAGATACGCAGTATTTT
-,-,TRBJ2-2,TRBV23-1,CASSQSGRGNTGELFF,TGCGCCAGCAGTCAATCCGGCAGGGGGAACACCGGGGAGCTGTTTTTT
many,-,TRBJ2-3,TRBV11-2,CASSLERAAFGLDTQYF,TGTGCCAGCAGCTTAGAACGCGCAGCTTTCGGGCTGGATACGCAGTATTTT
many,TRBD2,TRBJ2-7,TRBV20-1,CSAYDYSGRTSYEQYF,TGCAGTGCGTACGACTATAGCGGGAGGACCTCCTACGAGCAGTACTTC
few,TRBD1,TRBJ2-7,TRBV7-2,CASSVDRGMSYEQYF,TGTGCCAGCAGCGTTGACAGGGGGATGTCCTACGAGCAGTACTTC
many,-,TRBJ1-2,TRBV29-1,CSVPGQHYGYTF,TGCAGCGTCCCAGGACAGCACTATGGCTACACCTTC
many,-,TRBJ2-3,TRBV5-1,CASSLVAKSSDTQYF,TGCGCCAGCAGCTTGGTGGCAAAGAGTTCAGATACGCAGTATTTT
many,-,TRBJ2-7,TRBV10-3,CAISELGAGRSYEQYF,TGTGCCATCAGTGAGCTAGGGGCGGGCCGCTCCTACGAGCAGTACTTC
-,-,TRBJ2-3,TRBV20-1,CSHAVSTDTQYF,TGCAGCCACGCTGTAAGCACAGATACGCAGTATTTT
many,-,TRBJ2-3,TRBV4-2,CASSRGIRGSTDTQYF,TGTGCCAGCAGCCGCGGGATACGGGGGTCAACAGATACGCAGTATTTT
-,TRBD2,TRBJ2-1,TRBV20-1,CSALGLAGEQFF,TGCAGTGCCTTGGGACTAGCGGGAGAGCAGTTCTTC
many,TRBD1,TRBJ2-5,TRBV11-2,CASSLSDRGKTQYF,TGTGCCAGCAGCTTATCGGACAGGGGAAAGACCCAGTACTTC
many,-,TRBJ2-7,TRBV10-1,CASSDWGYEQYF,TGCGCCAGCAGTGATTGGGGCTACGAGCAGTACTTC
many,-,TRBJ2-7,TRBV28,CASRTRRGPYEQYF,TGTGCCAGCAGAACACGTCGGGGTCCTTACGAGCAGTACTTC
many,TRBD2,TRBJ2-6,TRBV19,CASSVRLAGGSGANVLTF,TGTGCCAGTAGTGTCCGACTAGCGGGTGGCTCTGGGGCCAACGTCCTGACTTTC
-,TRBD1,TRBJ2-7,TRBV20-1,CSADRESDYEQYF,TGCAGTGCGGACAGGGAATCGGACTACGAGCAGTACTTC
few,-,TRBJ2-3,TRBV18,CASSPGISTDTQYF,TGTGCCAGCTCACCAGGAATAAGCACAGATACGCAGTATTTT
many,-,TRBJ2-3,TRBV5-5,CASSSRPTGTSTDTQYF,TGTGCCAGCAGCTCCCGCCCGACAGGAACTAGCACAGATACGCAGTATTTT
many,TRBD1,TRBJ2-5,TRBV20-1,CSARSRTGHQETQYF,TGCAGTGCTAGATCTCGGACAGGGCATCAAGAGACCCAGTACTTC
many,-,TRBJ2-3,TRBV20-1,CSARAIRGAYGTQYF,TGCAGTGCTAGGGCGATTAGGGGGGCTTATGGTACGCAGTATTTT
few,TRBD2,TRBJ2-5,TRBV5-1,CASSLGTSGGQETQYF,TGCGCCAGCAGCTTGGGGACTAGCGGGGGACAAGAGACCCAGTACTTC